The rows below give T cell receptor beta chains drawn from one sample of a study of graft-versus-host responses after intestinal transplantation. Clones were sequenced by immunoSEQ multiplex PCR, and TCRdb holds only the in-frame ones, with some missing. The table has roughly 110,000 clones, approximately 92% seen once; the top ten hold 0.23%. Antigens of these TCRs are unknown. The starting material was unstimulated CD4+ T cells sorted from spleen or lymph node cells, obtained before transplant. Receptor source: a human donor who was the organ donor for an intestinal transplant. The CDR3 runs from the conserved cysteine through the conserved F or W. A D gene is named only where the DNA matches it firmly. Some rows have no size entry. The others give once, few or many, or a class for an expanded clone.

>-|TRBV19|TRBJ2-5|-
CASMRAGDETQYF
TGTGCCAGTATGAGAGCCGGGGACGAGACCCAGTACTTC
>-|TRBV6-1|TRBJ1-4|TRBD1
CASSRDRVGEKLFF
TGTGCCAGCAGCAGGGACAGGGTAGGGGAAAAACTGTTTTTT
>-|TRBV5-6|TRBJ2-1|TRBD2
CASSLRLAGGYNEQFF
TGTGCCAGCAGCTTACGCCTAGCGGGAGGTTACAATGAGCAGTTCTTC
>-|TRBV10-3|TRBJ2-1|-
CAISESRETYNEQFF
TGTGCCATCAGTGAGTCGAGGGAGACCTACAATGAGCAGTTCTTC
>-|TRBV9|TRBJ2-7|TRBD2
CASSVEAGESYEQYF
TGTGCCAGCAGCGTAGAGGCGGGAGAATCCTACGAGCAGTACTTC
>-|TRBV20-1|TRBJ2-7|-
CSGRGPYEQYF
TGCAGTGGGCGGGGGCCCTACGAGCAGTACTTC
>-|TRBV6-5|TRBJ2-1|TRBD2
CASSYQTSGIGNEQFF
TGTGCCAGCAGTTATCAGACTAGCGGGATTGGGAATGAGCAGTTCTTC
>-|TRBV4-2|TRBJ2-2|TRBD2
CASSGTSGHYTGELFF
TGTGCCAGCAGCGGGACTAGCGGACACTACACCGGGGAGCTGTTTTTT
>few|TRBV5-4|TRBJ2-7|-
CASSHNPGPYEQYF
TGTGCCAGCAGCCACAACCCAGGGCCCTACGAGCAGTACTTC
>-|TRBV18|TRBJ2-3|-
CASSPGGESTDTQYF
TGTGCCAGCTCACCAGGGGGAGAAAGCACAGATACGCAGTATTTT
>-|TRBV29-1|TRBJ2-3|-
CSAKGVFSDTQYF
TGCAGCGCGAAAGGGGTGTTTTCAGATACGCAGTATTTT
>-|TRBV30|TRBJ2-3|-
CAWSGSDDTQYF
TGTGCCTGGAGTGGCAGCGACGATACGCAGTATTTT
>-|TRBV5-1|TRBJ2-1|TRBD2
CASSSGTSGIGEQFF
TGCGCCAGCAGCTCCGGGACTAGCGGGATAGGTGAGCAGTTCTTC
>-|TRBV20-1|TRBJ2-7|-
CSARGGNEQYF
TGCAGTGCTAGAGGAGGAAACGAGCAGTACTTC
>-|TRBV9|TRBJ1-2|-
CASSVGAGMFGYTF
TGTGCCAGCAGCGTAGGGGCAGGGATGTTTGGCTACACCTTC
>-|TRBV10-3|TRBJ1-6|-
CAISEPGRWTPLHF
TGTGCCATCAGTGAGCCGGGACGGTGGACACCCCTCCACTTT
>-|TRBV4-2|TRBJ1-2|-
CASSPGDTPNYGYTF
TGTGCCAGCAGCCCCGGGGACACTCCTAACTATGGCTACACCTTC
>-|TRBV7-3|TRBJ2-3|TRBD1
CASSSRGPDTQYF
TGTGCCAGCAGCTCTAGGGGGCCGGATACGCAGTATTTT
>-|TRBV19|TRBJ2-1|TRBD2
CASSIAAGGHNEQFF
TGTGCCAGTAGTATAGCGGCGGGAGGGCACAATGAGCAGTTCTTC
>-|TRBV28|TRBJ2-7|-
CASSLRGDYRGTYEQYF
TGTGCCAGCAGTTTAAGGGGGGATTACAGGGGAACCTACGAGCAGTACTTC
>-|TRBV5-1|TRBJ1-5|-
CASSLQGNQPQHF
TGCGCCAGCAGCTTGCAAGGTAATCAGCCCCAGCATTTT
>-|TRBV5-1|TRBJ2-5|-
CASSREGSGEQYF
TGCGCCAGCAGTCGAGAGGGCTCGGGGGAGCAGTACTTC
>-|TRBV6-1|TRBJ1-5|-
CASGDPNQPQHF
TGTGCCAGTGGGGACCCTAATCAGCCCCAGCATTTT
>-|TRBV18|TRBJ1-5|-
CASSPSNQPQHF
TGTGCCAGCTCACCTAGCAATCAGCCCCAGCATTTT
>-|TRBV11-2|TRBJ2-2|-
CASSPTTTGSTGELFF
TGTGCCAGCAGCCCAACCACCACAGGGAGCACCGGGGAGCTGTTTTTT
>-|TRBV4-1|TRBJ2-3|-
CASSQGGGGTGDTQYF
TGCGCCAGCAGCCAGGGGGGTGGAGGCACCGGAGATACGCAGTATTTT
>-|TRBV27|TRBJ1-2|TRBD1
CASRTQGAEGYTF
TGTGCCAGCAGAACACAGGGGGCGGAGGGCTACACCTTC
>-|TRBV19|TRBJ2-3|TRBD1
CASKQGPGTDTQYF
TGTGCCAGTAAACAGGGGCCCGGCACAGATACGCAGTATTTT
>-|TRBV28|TRBJ1-5|-
CASSLNRVISNQPQHF
TGTGCCAGCAGTTTGAACAGGGTCATTAGCAATCAGCCCCAGCATTTT
>-|TRBV11-3|TRBJ2-3|-
CASSLAHGDPQYF
TGTGCCAGCAGCTTAGCCCACGGCGATCCGCAGTATTTT
>-|TRBV11-2|TRBJ1-1|-
CASSLAGTGTEAFF
TGTGCCAGCAGCTTGGCCGGGACGGGCACTGAAGCTTTCTTT
>-|TRBV28|TRBJ2-3|TRBD1
CASSLPGTGLNTQYF
TGTGCCAGCAGTTTACCCGGGACAGGGCTTAATACGCAGTATTTT
>-|TRBV2|TRBJ2-2|TRBD2
CASGLASNTGELFF
TGTGCCAGCGGACTAGCCTCGAACACCGGGGAGCTGTTTTTT
>-|TRBV5-8|TRBJ2-6|TRBD1
CASRFGDRGLSGANVLTF
TGTGCCAGCCGATTCGGGGACAGGGGGCTCTCTGGGGCCAACGTCCTGACTTTC
>-|TRBV5-1|TRBJ2-5|-
CASSLDPGEETQYF
TGCGCCAGCAGCTTGGATCCAGGGGAAGAGACCCAGTACTTC
>-|TRBV7-8|TRBJ2-7|TRBD1
CASILGRDRSYEQYF
TGTGCCAGCATCCTCGGCCGGGACAGGTCCTACGAGCAGTACTTC
>-|TRBV15|TRBJ2-1|TRBD1
CATSRDRQGWVF
TGTGCCACCAGCAGAGATCGACAGGGTTGGGTCTTC
>-|TRBV12-5|TRBJ2-2|TRBD2
CASGFPTLAGTNTGELFF
TGTGCTAGTGGTTTCCCCACTCTAGCGGGGACGAACACCGGGGAGCTGTTTTTT
>-|TRBV5-1|TRBJ2-5|TRBD2
CASSSGTSLQETQYF
TGCGCCAGCAGCTCCGGGACTAGCTTACAAGAGACCCAGTACTTC
>-|TRBV6-5|TRBJ2-2|-
CASSYKGQWGGELFF
TGTGCCAGCAGTTACAAAGGACAGTGGGGCGGGGAGCTGTTTTTT
>-|TRBV11-2|TRBJ2-7|-
CASSLQPGKRVASYEQYF
TGTGCCAGCAGCCTACAGCCGGGAAAGCGGGTGGCCTCCTACGAGCAGTACTTC
>-|TRBV29-1|TRBJ2-5|-
CSVLSEPGETQYF
TGCAGCGTCCTCTCGGAGCCAGGGGAGACCCAGTACTTC
>-|TRBV19|TRBJ2-7|TRBD2
CASSVQAGAHEQYF
TGTGCCAGTAGTGTCCAAGCGGGAGCCCACGAGCAGTACTTC
>-|TRBV6-1|TRBJ1-4|-
CAVRTGASNEKLFF
TGTGCCGTCCGAACGGGGGCATCTAATGAAAAACTGTTTTTT
>once|TRBV5-5|TRBJ1-4|TRBD1
CASSLGQVRANEKLFF
TGTGCCAGCAGTTTGGGACAGGTCAGGGCTAATGAAAAACTGTTTTTT
>-|TRBV7-2|TRBJ2-5|-
CASSFQETQYF
TGTGCCAGCAGCTTTCAAGAGACCCAGTACTTC
>-|TRBV29-1|TRBJ2-7|-
CSVVGVSYEQYF
TGCAGCGTTGTAGGGGTCTCCTACGAGCAGTACTTC
>-|TRBV30|TRBJ2-7|-
CAWSETGYEQYF
TGTGCCTGGAGTGAAACAGGCTACGAGCAGTACTTC
>-|TRBV6-5|TRBJ2-2|TRBD1
CASSRTGDTGELFF
TGTGCCAGCAGCCGGACAGGGGACACCGGGGAGCTGTTTTTT